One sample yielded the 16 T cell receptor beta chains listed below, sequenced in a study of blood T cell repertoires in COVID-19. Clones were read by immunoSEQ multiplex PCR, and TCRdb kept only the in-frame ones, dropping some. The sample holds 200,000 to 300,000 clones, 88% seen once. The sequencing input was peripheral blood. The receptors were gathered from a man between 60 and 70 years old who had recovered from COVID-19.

CDR3: CAITPGGSNYGYTF. In DNA form, the CDR3 reads TGTGCCATTACCCCGGGGGGGTCCAACTATGGCTACACCTTC. This chain joins TRBV10-3 and TRBJ1-2; D possibly corresponds to TRBD1 (5 bases). The germline CDR1 and CDR2 sequences are ENHRY and SYGVKD. The length of the CDR3 is 14 residues. Trimming stripped 9 bases from V and 2 bases from J, with 16 bases between.

The CDR3 DNA reads as TGTGCCAGCAGCCAAGGGGTCAGACAACCTTTTGATGGCTACACCTTC. This gives the protein CASSQGVRQPFDGYTF. The chain employs TRBV4-2 and TRBJ1-2; D is unresolved. This CDR3 spans 16 amino acids. The V gene lost 1 base and the J gene lost 6 bases, with 18 bases spanning the gap. Germline V CDR1 and CDR2: LGHNA, YNFKEQ.

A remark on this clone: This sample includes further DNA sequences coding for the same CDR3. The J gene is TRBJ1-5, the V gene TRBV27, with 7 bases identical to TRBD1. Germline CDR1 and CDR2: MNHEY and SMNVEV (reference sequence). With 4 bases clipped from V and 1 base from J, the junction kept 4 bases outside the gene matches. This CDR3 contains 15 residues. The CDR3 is CASSSGTASNQPQHF. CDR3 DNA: TGTGCCAGCAGTTCCGGGACAGCAAGCAATCAGCCCCAGCATTTT.

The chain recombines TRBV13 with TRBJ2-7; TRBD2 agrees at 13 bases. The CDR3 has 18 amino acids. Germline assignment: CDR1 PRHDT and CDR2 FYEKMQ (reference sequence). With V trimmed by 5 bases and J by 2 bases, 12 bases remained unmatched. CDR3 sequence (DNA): TGTGCCAGCAGCCCCCAGGGCCGGACTAGCGGGGGAGCCTACGAGCAGTACTTC. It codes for CASSPQGRTSGGAYEQYF.

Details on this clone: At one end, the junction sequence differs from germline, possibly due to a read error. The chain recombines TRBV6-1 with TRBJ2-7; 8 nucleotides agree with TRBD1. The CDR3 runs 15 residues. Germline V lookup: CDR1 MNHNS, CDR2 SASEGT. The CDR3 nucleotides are TGTGCCAGCAGAGAAGTCCAGGGGGCGCCATACGAGCAGTACTTC. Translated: CASREVQGAPYEQYF.

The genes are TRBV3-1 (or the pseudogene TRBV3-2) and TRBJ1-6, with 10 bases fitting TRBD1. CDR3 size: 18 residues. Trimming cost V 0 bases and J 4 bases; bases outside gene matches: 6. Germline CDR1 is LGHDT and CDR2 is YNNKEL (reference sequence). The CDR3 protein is CASSQDWTGGKYNSPLHF. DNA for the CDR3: TGTGCCAGCAGCCAAGATTGGACAGGGGGAAAGTATAATTCACCCCTCCACTTT.

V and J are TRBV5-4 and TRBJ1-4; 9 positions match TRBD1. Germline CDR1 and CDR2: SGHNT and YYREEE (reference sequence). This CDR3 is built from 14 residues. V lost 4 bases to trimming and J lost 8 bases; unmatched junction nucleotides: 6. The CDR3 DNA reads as TGTGCCAGCAGCCGGGACAGGGTTTCGGAAAAACTGTTTTTT. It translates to CASSRDRVSEKLFF.

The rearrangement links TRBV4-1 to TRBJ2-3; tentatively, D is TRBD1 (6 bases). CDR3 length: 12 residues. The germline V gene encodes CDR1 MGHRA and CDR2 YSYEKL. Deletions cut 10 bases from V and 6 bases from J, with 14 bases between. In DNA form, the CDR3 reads TGCGCCACCCAGGGGCAAACGGATACGCAGTATTTT. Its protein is CATQGQTDTQYF.

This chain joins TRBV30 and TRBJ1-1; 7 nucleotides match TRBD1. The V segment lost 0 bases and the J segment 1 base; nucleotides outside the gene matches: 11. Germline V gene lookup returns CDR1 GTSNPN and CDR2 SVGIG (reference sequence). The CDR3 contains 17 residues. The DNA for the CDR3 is TGTGCCTGGAGTGTACAGGTCAGGGGGGATAGGAACACTGAAGCTTTCTTT. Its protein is CAWSVQVRGDRNTEAFF.

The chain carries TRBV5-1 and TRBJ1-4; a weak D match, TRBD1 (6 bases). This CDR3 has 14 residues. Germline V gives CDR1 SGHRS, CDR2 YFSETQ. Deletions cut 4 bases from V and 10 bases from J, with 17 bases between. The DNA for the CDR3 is TGCGCCAGCAGCGCCTGGACAGTTGAGGGAAAACTGTTTTTT. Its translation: CASSAWTVEGKLFF.

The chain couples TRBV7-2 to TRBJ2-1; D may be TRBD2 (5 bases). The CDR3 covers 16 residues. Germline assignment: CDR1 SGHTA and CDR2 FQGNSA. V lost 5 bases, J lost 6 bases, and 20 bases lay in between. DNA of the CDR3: TGTGCCAGCAGCACCGAACTAGGTCTGGTAGGCAATGAGCAGTTCTTC. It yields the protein CASSTELGLVGNEQFF.

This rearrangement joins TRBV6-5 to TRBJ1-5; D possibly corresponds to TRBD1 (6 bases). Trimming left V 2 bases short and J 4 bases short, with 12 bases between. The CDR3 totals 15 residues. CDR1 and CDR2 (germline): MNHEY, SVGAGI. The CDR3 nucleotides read TGTGCCAGCAGTTACGGCGGAACAGGGAATCAGCCCCAGCATTTT. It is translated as CASSYGGTGNQPQHF.

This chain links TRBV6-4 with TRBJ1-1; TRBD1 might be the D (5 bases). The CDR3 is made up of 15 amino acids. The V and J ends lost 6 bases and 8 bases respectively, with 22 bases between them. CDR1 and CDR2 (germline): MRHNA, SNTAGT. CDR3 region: CASSELAGMVGEAFF. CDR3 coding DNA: TGTGCCAGCAGCGAACTGGCAGGGATGGTAGGAGAAGCTTTCTTT.

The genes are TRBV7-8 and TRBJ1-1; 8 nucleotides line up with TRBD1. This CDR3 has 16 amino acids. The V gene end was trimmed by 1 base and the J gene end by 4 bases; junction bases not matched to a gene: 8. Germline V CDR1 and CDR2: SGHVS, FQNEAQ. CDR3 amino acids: CASSLGFGTGVTEAFF. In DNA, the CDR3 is TGTGCCAGCAGCTTAGGATTTGGGACAGGTGTCACTGAAGCTTTCTTT.

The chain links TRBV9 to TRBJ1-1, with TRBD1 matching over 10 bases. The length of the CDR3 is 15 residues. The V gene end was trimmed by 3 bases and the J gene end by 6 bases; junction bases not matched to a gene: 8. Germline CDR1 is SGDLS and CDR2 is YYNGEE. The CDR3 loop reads CASSGIDRGLSEAFF. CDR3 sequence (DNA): TGTGCCAGCAGCGGAATAGACAGGGGGCTATCTGAAGCTTTCTTT.

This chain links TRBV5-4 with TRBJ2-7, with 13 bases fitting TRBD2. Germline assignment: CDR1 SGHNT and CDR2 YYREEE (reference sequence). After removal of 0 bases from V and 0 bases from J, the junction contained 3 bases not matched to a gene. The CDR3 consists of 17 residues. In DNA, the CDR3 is TGTGCCAGCAGCTTGGGACTAGCGGGGGGTAACTCCTACGAGCAGTACTTC. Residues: CASSLGLAGGNSYEQYF.